In its sample, the clone carrying this TCR beta chain was seen many times. The antigen is unknown. TCR beta VDJ combinations and CDR3 sequences were profiled from genomic DNA. TCRdb reprocessed the reads via MiXCR and lists one record per CDR3 protein. The sample contains 250,000 to 350,000 distinct CDR3 sequences, approximately 58% of which appear only once. The sample belongs to a study of CD8+CD57+ T cells in acquired aplastic anemia. Study as a whole: The study obtained an average of about 3.1 ug of DNA from sorted CD4+ and CD8+ cells.

Whoever was chosen for sequencing had shown CD8+CD57+ cell expansion by flow cytometry. The enrolled patients all had severe acquired aplastic anemia. Study-wide results and caveats: Patients and controls shared some 30 CD8+ CDR3 sequences, highly expressed in patients. CD8+ Simpson's diversity showed no significant patient-control difference.

The CDR3 is 12 residues long. Germline V gene sequence: CDR1 SGHRS, CDR2 YFSETQ. Trimming shortened V by 1 base and J by 2 bases, and 3 bases separated the two germline ends. Material for sequencing was sorted CD4+, CD8+, or CD8+CD57+ T cells (not recorded which) from PBMCs. The chain links TRBV5-1 to TRBJ1-2; D unresolved. The sequence was obtained from a human donor with aplastic anemia. CDR3 residues: CASSLQNYGYTF. For the CDR3, the DNA is TGCGCCAGCAGCTTGCAAAACTATGGCTACACCTTC.